The clone carrying this TCR beta chain was seen more than once but under ten times. Generated by immunoSEQ multiplex PCR, the TCRdb table keeps only in-frame clones and is missing some. Among 150,000 to 200,000 clones listed, roughly four fifths were seen once. The data are from a study of blood T cell repertoires in COVID-19. CDR3 length: 14 residues. With 7 bases clipped from V and 5 bases from J, the junction kept 10 bases outside the gene matches. Germline values: CDR1 LNHDA, CDR2 SQIVND (reference sequence). This rearrangement joins TRBV19 to TRBJ2-7; 8 positions match TRBD1. The sequencing input was peripheral blood. The sequence was obtained from an older woman with COVID-19, enrolled during active disease. The CDR3 sequence: CASTRGQGMDEQYF. The CDR3 nucleotides read TGTGCCAGTACCCGAGGACAGGGAATGGACGAGCAGTACTTC.